The source of this T cell receptor (beta chain) is a study of brain metastases from non-small cell lung cancer (dated by TCRdb to about 2019). Concerning the study at large: The immune microenvironment of paired resected primary tumors and brain metastases from non-small-cell lung cancer patients was profiled.

A cohort of around 40 patients with surgically resected non-small-cell lung cancer, for whom both primary tumor and brain metastasis specimens were available, was included. A note on this clone: No antigen is known for it. No base quality values were provided; no much bigger clone lies one nucleotide off.

Counted from cysteine to phenylalanine, this CDR3 has 13 amino acids. Only the CDR3 portion is preserved as DNA: 39 bases, with reading frame beginning at the first base. The germline V gene sets CDR1 to SGHTA and CDR2 to FQGTGA. Trimming takes 4 bases off V and 7 bases off J; junction bases not matched to a gene: 5. Receptor libraries were prepared by the immunoSEQ multiplex PCR assay. Sequencing of the T-cell receptor beta chain repertoire was carried out together with a 770-gene immune expression panel. As stored in TCRdb, this immuneACCESS dataset retains in-frame rearrangements with V and J assigned. A fraction of the clones does not appear; measured against another copy, unresolved V genes explain less than half of the discrepancy, and the remainder lacks a known reason. This sample gives around 970 clones in total; 88% of them show up just once. The ten most abundant clones make up about 5.2% of the sample.

This sequence was found in a donor at least 40 years old with non-small cell lung cancer. The sequenced sample was tumor-adjacent normal tissue. Recombination joined TRBV7-3 with TRBJ2-5; 8 central bases correspond to TRBD2. The CDR3 corresponds to CASSSGLEGTQYF. The DNA reads as follows: TGTGCCAGCAGCTCGGGACTAGAGGGGACCCAGTACTTC.